This T cell receptor beta chain was profiled in a study of cytomegalovirus exposure and HLA in healthy donors. For the study at large: Genetic ancestry analysis placed around 76% of the 398 donors that were genotyped in the Caucasian-associated cluster. Notes on the study in general: CMV serostatus alone was available as immune exposure information.

On this clone itself: Its antigen is unidentified.

Trimming cost V 7 bases and J 7 bases; bases outside gene matches: 19. The CDR3 contains 18 residues. CDR1 is MNHEY and CDR2 is SMNVEV in the germline V gene (reference sequence). 60 Vbeta and 13 Jbeta primers were used in PCR. Profiling relied on immunoSEQ multiplex PCR, and the TCRdb table lists in-frame clones only, not all of them. The sample yields 100,000 to 150,000 clones, about 78% seen once. The source is a human donor in good health. The sequenced sample was PBMCs. The chain is built from TRBV27 and TRBJ1-6; 7 bases agree with TRBD1. The CDR3 protein is CASTVRPPRAGGNSPLHF. CDR3 coding DNA: TGTGCCAGCACCGTACGGCCGCCCCGGGCAGGGGGAAATTCACCCCTCCACTTT.